These T cell receptor beta chains were read from a single sample in a study of T cell responses to AZD1222 COVID-19 vaccine. TCRdb's copy holds only in-frame clones and misses some; the assay was immunoSEQ multiplex PCR. The profile covers under 200,000 clones, with about 89% appearing a single time and 1.9% taken by the ten largest. Sequenced material: peripheral blood, taken on day 0 of AZD1222 vaccination. These receptors were taken from an adult in good health. The CDR3 runs from the conserved cysteine through the conserved F or W. Fields, in order: V gene, CDR3 protein.

TRBV28 CASSLWGGTTEAFF
TRBV6-2/TRBV6-3 CASSSNTGELFF
TRBV6-5 CASRRTGFMNTEAFF
TRBV6-1 CASSEARGNQPQHF
TRBV29-1 CSVSGGNYGYTF
TRBV12-3/TRBV12-4 CASSLGTTQPQHF
TRBV9 CASSPRLAGGGELFF
TRBV10-2 CASSSGNREQYF
TRBV25-1 CASRMREQETQYF
TRBV7-9 CASSLGGTGGNEQYF
TRBV29-1 CSVEEGTFQETQYF
TRBV28 CASSRLAAATDTQYF
TRBV11-1 CASSPPRGGGGATQYF
TRBV28 CASSLGMASGRRVKDTQYF
TRBV30 CAQRLLGPYTEAFF
TRBV19 CASRGTGGGETQYF
TRBV5-4 CASSFPGFHGYTF
TRBV6-5 CASSTDRGVYEQYF
TRBV7-6 CASSPTGRGNTIYF
TRBV9 CASSAPEGAGYPSPLHF
TRBV29-1 CSVDRANTEAFF
TRBV3-1/TRBV3-2 CASSQDGTEAADRYGYTF
TRBV29-1 CSVEGGLTDTQYF
TRBV5-6 CASSYLTRDRLLKDEAFF
TRBV30 CAWSGDRGIGIAF
TRBV7-8 CASTLFVQGEIFRDEQFF
TRBV6-4 CASSQGEEGTEAFF
TRBV5-1 CASSLAPGGSNSPLHF
TRBV7-2 CASSSTWDRGRYGYTF
TRBV5-6 CASSYTGSSPLHF
TRBV9 CASSSGPEAFF
TRBV18 CASSPRTGLGAQTEAFF
TRBV19 CASSTDTYGYTF
TRBV15 CATSRKKGLADTDTQYF
TRBV12-3/TRBV12-4 CASSSGNQPQHF
TRBV7-2 CASRQPPLRDRGYGYTF
TRBV5-1 CASSLGQLQGGYTF
TRBV2 CASSGTSVSYEQYF
TRBV20-1 CSASGDSMNTEAFF
TRBV3-1/TRBV3-2 CASSQGTAYGYTF
TRBV6-2/TRBV6-3 CASSYSGSNTEAFF
TRBV6-5 CASKRSQETQYF
TRBV9 CASSEGLQGSNEKLFF
TRBV9 CASAGTSGNEQFF
TRBV7-3 CASRVGNTEAFF
TRBV19 CASSHAPLLGTGSVAVTEAFF
TRBV21-1 CASNSMGTNTEAFF
TRBV28 CASNLVSNQPQHF
TRBV2 CASSDGYLQDKAFF
TRBV6-5 CASSTGLFEGTQYF
TRBV6-2/TRBV6-3 CASSYSNPGALSHEAGELFF
TRBV28 CATTQGRSTDTQYF